This T cell receptor (beta chain) was obtained from a study of identical twins (TCRdb year 2016). Concerning the study at large: To test whether fetal clonotypes persist, the study used deep sequencing on TCR alpha and beta repertoires from monozygotic twins, unrelated adults of various ages, and cord blood. Replicate twin experiments were performed at different times using different library preparation protocols to rule out contamination. Broad study findings and their caveats: In beta out-of-frame sequences, excess twin sharing was weaker, because having fewer shared sequences lowered the signal-to-noise ratio. In monozygotic twins, recombination models systematically underestimated out-of-frame TCR alpha sharing, but the models matched the sharing seen between unrelated individuals. Fewer insertions were carried by abundant cord blood beta clonotypes, a similar but weaker trend appeared in young adult naive repertoires, and no such trend appeared in memory repertoires. Because the same donors could not be followed over many years, the conclusions depended on cross-sectional statistical analysis. Compared with coincidental sharing between unrelated individuals, out-of-frame TCR alpha sequences shared between twins had an excess of sequences with low generation probability. Zero-insertion analyses could be partly confounded by invariant T cells such as MAIT and iNKT, although diverse VJ usage argued against such confounding for most clonotypes.

Libraries were constructed by 5' RACE. The sequencer listed for this sample is Illumina HiSeq 2000. Template switching added a universal primer binding site, and the final cDNA carried a unique molecular identifier that allowed TCR cDNA molecules to be counted accurately. Specific primers in the conserved constant-segment region were used to synthesize first-strand cDNA for TCR alpha and beta chains. To control for contamination, each cDNA library was double barcoded with a SMART-Mk sample barcode plus Illumina barcodes. Two successive PCR steps introduced TruSeq adapter sequences along with Illumina sample barcodes. TCR alpha and beta cDNA libraries were sequenced on the Illumina HiSeq platform with custom primers. For the original study's pipeline: MiGEC processed the raw reads to extract unique molecular identifiers, while MiXCR was used to determine the CDR3 positions. For each individual, recombination models were inferred using an EM algorithm with the repgenHMM and IGoR tools. Shared clonotype analysis was performed with the tcR package in R, normalizing sharing by the product of cloneset sizes. Out-of-frame nonproductive sequences were analyzed to study raw recombination free of thymic and clonal selection effects. TCRdb reworked the public reads: Q25 trimming with fastp, MiXCR clone assembly, productive beta chains retained. Each CDR3 protein gets just one entry, which takes the most common genes and DNA from the rows behind it. The V and J calls shown here were made by TCRdb, not taken from the authors' results. This sample lists under 900,000 distinct CDR3 sequences; 12% were detected once. Around 1.6% of the sample goes to the ten largest clones.

This clonotype was seen repeatedly, ten times or more. Its antigen is currently not known. The sample holds no much larger clone one base away, and base qualities are not on file. Only healthy Caucasian donors were included. Three pairs of female monozygotic twins, all aged about 18 to 30 years, were included in the twin cohort. Peripheral blood mononuclear cells were used as the source from which RNA for TCR libraries was isolated. The CDR3, from cysteine to phenylalanine, totals 14 residues. CDR3 DNA only is kept here, 42 bases in frame from base 1. A distance of 15 bases separates the germline ends of V and J, which lose 4 bases and 5 bases respectively. Per the germline V gene, SQVTM is the CDR1 and ANQGSEA is the CDR2. Another study also made use of these data, one on yellow fever vaccine responses in identical twins. The second paper states: According to the authors, the vaccine-induced T cell response in identical twins seemed to be partly convergent and partly specific to each individual. In identical twins, the study followed T cell clones that responded to the vaccine with precision.

Material for sequencing was PBMCs. The sequence was obtained from a woman aged 18-29 years in good health. Recombination connected TRBV29-1 to TRBJ1-5; possibly the D gene is TRBD1, per 6 matching bases. CDR3 region: CSVGSGAPDQPQHF. The DNA sequence is given as TGCAGCGTTGGTTCGGGGGCTCCTGATCAGCCCCAGCATTTT.